A single sample is the source of the 24 T cell receptor beta chains below, sequenced in a study of shared clonotypes between healthy human individuals. Only in-frame clones appear in the TCRdb table, and some are missing; sequencing was by immunoSEQ multiplex PCR. The table lists around 2.5 million clones, 93% of them singletons. The material sequenced was naive CD4+ T cells from PBMCs. Subset described: CD45RA+ positively selected. These receptors all come from a man younger than 35 in good health. Some clones in this sample may be carry-over from other donors' samples.

J is TRBJ1-4 and V is TRBV4-3; no clear D gene. Between the trimmed V and J ends, which lost 4 bases and 0 bases, there was a span of 6 bases. Germline V gene data show CDR1 as LGHNA and CDR2 as YSLEER. CDR3 length: 14 residues. CDR3 protein: CASSLEATNEKLFF. CDR3 coding DNA: TGCGCCAGCAGCCTTGAAGCAACTAATGAAAAACTGTTTTTT.

This chain uses TRBV28 with TRBJ2-7; TRBD2 aligns across 8 bases. Germline trimming cut 8 bases from V and 3 bases from J; bases unmatched to any gene: 12. CDR1 is MDHEN, CDR2 SYDVKM, per germline. The CDR3 sequence is 15 residues long. The CDR3 nucleotides are TGTGCCAGCGACTCCGGGGGGGAGCGTCTCTACGAGCAGTACTTC. Its translation is CASDSGGERLYEQYF.

The chain couples TRBV9 to TRBJ2-3; the match to TRBD1 covers 11 bases. This CDR3 region has 17 residues. Losses at the gene ends were 4 bases for V and 4 bases for J; bases not matched to a gene: 11. Germline V gives CDR1 SGDLS, CDR2 YYNGEE. The CDR3 bases are TGTGCCAGCAGCATCGGACCCGGGACAGGGGGTTCAGATACGCAGTATTTT. Translation gives CASSIGPGTGGSDTQYF.

Comment on this clone: This same CDR3 is encoded by further DNA sequences in the sample. This sequence joins TRBV28 and TRBJ1-3, with D perhaps TRBD1 (6 bases). This CDR3 is built from 15 residues. Trimming pared 6 bases from V and 0 bases from J, leaving 12 bases between. Germline V gene data show CDR1 as MDHEN and CDR2 as SYDVKM. This chain's CDR3 is CASSSGQFSGNTIYF. As DNA, the CDR3 is TGTGCCAGCAGCTCCGGACAGTTCTCTGGAAACACCATATATTTT.

This clone was detected once. The rearrangement uses TRBV7-9 and TRBJ1-2; D is ambiguous. Looked up from germline, CDR1 is SEHNR and CDR2 is FQNEAQ (reference sequence). Trimming removed 6 bases from V and 8 bases from J, with 10 bases in between. The CDR3 extends over 11 amino acids. CDR3 sequence: CASSPAVGYTF. The DNA for the CDR3 is TGTGCCAGCAGTCCGGCGGTCGGCTACACCTTC.

In this sample, this clone turned up once. DNA of the CDR3: TGTGCCAGCAGACCCTACCGGGACAGATACTATGGCTACACCTTC. Amino acids: CASRPYRDRYYGYTF. The V and J genes are TRBV6-1 and TRBJ1-2; TRBD1 matches 7 bases. The CDR3 is 15 residues long. The germline CDR1 and CDR2 sequences are MNHNS and SASEGT. With V trimmed by 6 bases and J by 3 bases, 10 bases remained unmatched.

The J gene is TRBJ2-7, the V gene TRBV18; perhaps TRBD1 as D (6 bases). Trimming took 4 bases from V and 1 from J, leaving 11 bases between them. The CDR3 totals 14 residues. Germline-derived CDR1 and CDR2 are KGHSH and LQKENI. The CDR3, as DNA: TGTGCCAGCTCACGGGACACTATTTCCTACGAGCAGTACTTC. Translating gives CASSRDTISYEQYF.

The chain uses TRBV29-1 and TRBJ2-3; weak D call: TRBD1 (6 bases). Germline-derived CDR1 and CDR2 are SQVTM and ANQGSEA. V was clipped by 7 bases and J by 2 bases, with 13 bases between them. The CDR3 has 13 residues. CDR3: CSERGGTTDTQYF. CDR3 DNA: TGCAGCGAACGAGGGGGTACCACAGATACGCAGTATTTT.

In this sample, this clone turned up once. The CDR3, as DNA: TGTGCCCCAACCCATCTGTGCACCGGGGAGCTGTTTTTT. Protein: CAPTHLCTGELFF. The chain is built from TRBV27 and TRBJ2-2; D gene ambiguous. V shed 11 bases and J shed 4 bases, with 14 bases lying between them. The germline V gene encodes CDR1 MNHEY and CDR2 SMNVEV (reference sequence). There are 13 residues in the CDR3.

The V gene is TRBV30, the J gene TRBJ2-7; no clear D. Between the trimmed V and J ends, which lost 2 bases and 1 base, there was a span of 18 bases. The CDR3 sequence is 16 residues long. Germline V gene lookup returns CDR1 GTSNPN and CDR2 SVGIG (reference sequence). CDR3 sequence (DNA): TGTGCCTGGAGTTCCCCCGCCAGCGAAAGGTCCTACGAGCAGTACTTC. This translates into CAWSSPASERSYEQYF.

This rearrangement joins TRBV7-9 to TRBJ1-1; 8 bases line up with TRBD1. Germline CDR1 SEHNR, CDR2 FQNEAQ (reference sequence). After removal of 5 bases from V and 2 bases from J, the junction contained 7 bases not matched to a gene. There are 15 residues in the CDR3. The CDR3: CASSPDRGYNTEAFF. DNA of the CDR3: TGTGCCAGCAGCCCCGACAGGGGTTACAACACTGAAGCTTTCTTT.

The genes are TRBV28 and TRBJ1-3; no reliable D call. The CDR3 totals 13 residues. Trimming shortened V by 6 bases and J by 4 bases, and 10 bases separated the two germline ends. CDR1 is MDHEN and CDR2 is SYDVKM in the germline V gene. The CDR3 protein is CASRDFSGNTIYF. For the CDR3, the DNA is TGTGCCAGCAGGGATTTTTCGGGAAACACCATATATTTT. The variable domain in full, with the rest retrieved from reference TRBV28 and TRBJ1-3, is DVKVTQSSRYLVKRTGEKVFLECVQDMDHENMFWYRQDPGLGLRLIYFSYDVKMKEKGDIPEGYSVSREKKERFSLILESASTNQTSMYLCASRDFSGNTIYFGEGSWLTVV.

Details on this clone: Other DNA sequences in this specimen translate into the identical CDR3. This rearrangement joins TRBV7-9 to TRBJ1-1; no clear D gene. The V end lost 3 bases, the J end lost 0 bases, and 5 bases lay between the germline ends. Germline CDR1 SEHNR, CDR2 FQNEAQ (reference sequence). The CDR3 is 13 residues long. The CDR3 spells CASSFDMNTEAFF. CDR3 nucleotide sequence: TGTGCCAGCAGCTTCGACATGAACACTGAAGCTTTCTTT.

Points on this clone: The sample contains more than one DNA sequence encoding this CDR3. J is TRBJ2-3 and V is TRBV28; 9 positions match TRBD1. CDR3 length: 15 amino acids. V dropped 6 bases and J dropped 2; count of bases not matched to a gene: 6. Germline V gene sequence: CDR1 MDHEN, CDR2 SYDVKM. This CDR3 is CASSRRDRDTDTQYF. As DNA, the CDR3 is TGTGCCAGCAGCCGCCGGGACAGGGACACAGATACGCAGTATTTT.

The CDR3 sequence is CASSHGGATDTQYF. CDR3 coding DNA: TGTGCCAGCAGCCATGGGGGCGCCACAGATACGCAGTATTTT. The gene calls are TRBV7-3 and TRBJ2-3, with D possibly being TRBD1 (6 bases). This CDR3 is built from 14 residues. The germline gives CDR1 SGHTA, CDR2 FQGTGA. Trimming removed 5 bases from V and 2 bases from J, with 11 bases in between.

This clone has just one count. This chain joins TRBV6-1 and TRBJ2-1; D perhaps matches TRBD2 (6 bases). The ends were cut back, 11 bases at V and 6 bases at J, with 23 bases in the middle. CDR3 length equals 15 residues. The germline V gene has CDR1 MNHNS and CDR2 SASEGT. The CDR3 is CAGERAGPPINEQFF. As DNA, the CDR3 is TGTGCCGGAGAAAGAGCGGGTCCTCCTATCAATGAGCAGTTCTTC.

This rearrangement joins TRBV30 to TRBJ2-1; 11 bases align to TRBD2. The CDR3 extends over 19 amino acids. The germline V gene has CDR1 GTSNPN and CDR2 SVGIG (reference sequence). The J segment lost 0 bases and the V segment lost 1 base, leaving 11 bases of the junction unmatched. The CDR3 loop is CAWSGRRLAGPSSYNEQFF. The CDR3 nucleotides read TGTGCCTGGAGTGGGAGGAGACTAGCGGGACCGAGCTCCTACAATGAGCAGTTCTTC.

The chain joins TRBV7-8 to TRBJ2-7, with D unclear. V lost 5 bases and J 5 bases, leaving 16 bases between the germline ends. CDR1 SGHVS and CDR2 FQNEAQ come from the germline V gene. This CDR3 has 14 amino acids. The CDR3 DNA reads TGTGCCAGCAGCCCGACCAGGCTCCCTCACGAGCAGTACTTC. It is translated as CASSPTRLPHEQYF.

The genes are TRBV9 and TRBJ2-7, with D uncertain. Trimming pared 10 bases from V and 4 bases from J, leaving 18 bases between. The CDR3 spans 13 residues. Looked up from germline, CDR1 is SGDLS and CDR2 is YYNGEE. For the CDR3, the DNA is TGTGCCGGCGAAGGCGGACCTTCTTACGAGCAGTACTTC. It encodes CAGEGGPSYEQYF. Variable domain in full (rest from reference TRBV9 and TRBJ2-7): DSGVTQTPKHLITATGQRVTLRCSPRSGDLSVYWYQQSLDQGLQFLIQYYNGEERAKGNILERFSAQQFPDLHSELNLSSLELGDSALYFCAGEGGPSYEQYFGPGTRLTVT.

The rearrangement uses TRBV5-1 and TRBJ2-5, with 9 bases that match TRBD2. The junction had 6 bases not matched to a gene; V was cut back by 4 bases and J by 2 bases. The CDR3 consists of 15 residues. Looked up from germline, CDR1 is SGHRS and CDR2 is YFSETQ. The CDR3 loop reads CASSARSGGQETQYF. In DNA, the CDR3 is TGCGCCAGCAGCGCTAGAAGCGGGGGGCAAGAGACCCAGTACTTC.

The chain uses TRBV7-2 and TRBJ2-1; D unclear. V was shortened by 5 bases and J by 5 bases, with 19 bases between the two germline ends. The length of the CDR3 is 16 residues. Germline V CDR1 and CDR2: SGHTA, FQGNSA. This CDR3 reads CASSPPGKRTNNEQFF. The CDR3 DNA is TGTGCCAGCAGCCCGCCGGGTAAGAGGACCAACAATGAGCAGTTCTTC.

This sequence joins TRBV28 and TRBJ1-5; D is perhaps TRBD1 (6 bases). In germline, CDR1 is MDHEN, CDR2 SYDVKM. Deletions cut 5 bases from V and 3 bases from J, with 11 bases between. The CDR3 consists of 14 residues. The CDR3: CASSTTGFNQPQHF. CDR3 sequence (DNA): TGTGCCAGCAGTACAACAGGGTTCAATCAGCCCCAGCATTTT.

The CDR3 protein is CASRAQALNEKLFF. CDR3 nucleotides: TGTGCCAGCAGAGCCCAGGCCTTAAATGAAAAACTGTTTTTT. This chain connects TRBV6-6 to TRBJ1-4; D gene uncertain. The V gene's germline CDR1 is MNHNY and CDR2 SVGAGI (reference sequence). CDR3 size: 14 residues. V lost 6 bases to trimming and J lost 5 bases, with 13 bases between them.

For this clone: Within the sample, other DNA sequences also encode this same CDR3. This sequence joins TRBV4-3 and TRBJ1-5; no definite D call. CDR1 is LGHNA and CDR2 is YSLEER in the germline V gene. Trimming shortened V by 0 bases and J by 5 bases, and 5 bases separated the two germline ends. The CDR3 length is 13 residues. The CDR3 DNA sequence: TGCGCCAGCAGCCAAGATCCTGATCAGCCCCAGCATTTT. It yields the protein CASSQDPDQPQHF.